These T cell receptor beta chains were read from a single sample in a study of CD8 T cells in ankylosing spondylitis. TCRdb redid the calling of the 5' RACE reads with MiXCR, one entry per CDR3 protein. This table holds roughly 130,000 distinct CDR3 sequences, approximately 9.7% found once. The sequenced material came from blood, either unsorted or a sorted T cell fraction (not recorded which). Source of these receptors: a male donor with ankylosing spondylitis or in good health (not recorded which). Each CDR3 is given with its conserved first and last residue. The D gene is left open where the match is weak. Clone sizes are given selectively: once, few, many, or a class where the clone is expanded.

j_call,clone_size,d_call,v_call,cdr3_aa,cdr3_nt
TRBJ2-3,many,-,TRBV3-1,CASSQLRVDTQYF,TGTGCCAGCAGCCAGTTAAGGGTGGATACGCAGTATTTT
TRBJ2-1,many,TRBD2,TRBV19,CASSIIGTSGYNEQFF,TGTGCCAGTAGTATAATTGGGACTAGCGGCTACAATGAGCAGTTCTTC
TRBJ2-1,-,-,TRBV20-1,CSADKTELTAQFF,TGCAGTGCTGACAAAACAGAACTTACGGCGCAGTTCTTC
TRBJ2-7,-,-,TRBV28,CASSLFGGFSSYEQYF,TGTGCCAGCAGTTTATTCGGGGGCTTTAGCTCCTACGAGCAGTACTTC
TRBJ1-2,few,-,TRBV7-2,CASSSTSTGGYTF,TGTGCCAGCAGCTCTACATCGACGGGCGGCTACACCTTC
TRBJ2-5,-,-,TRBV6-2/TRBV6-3,CASSYRLDLQETQYF,TGTGCCAGCAGCTATAGACTAGATCTCCAAGAGACCCAGTACTTC
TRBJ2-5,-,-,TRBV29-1,CSVDLHQETQYF,TGCAGCGTTGACCTCCACCAAGAGACCCAGTACTTC
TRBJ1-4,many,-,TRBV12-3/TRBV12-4,CASSFEATGLNEKLFF,TGTGCCAGCAGTTTTGAGGCGACAGGTCTCAATGAAAAACTGTTTTTT
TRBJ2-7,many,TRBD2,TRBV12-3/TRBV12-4,CASSPLAGVSYEQYF,TGTGCCAGCAGTCCGCTAGCGGGAGTGTCCTACGAGCAGTACTTC
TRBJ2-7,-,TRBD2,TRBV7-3,CASSLTPGLDLSEQYF,TGTGCCAGCAGCTTGACGCCGGGACTAGACCTCTCCGAGCAGTACTTC
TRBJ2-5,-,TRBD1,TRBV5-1,CASSSTGTAKQETQYF,TGCGCCAGCAGCTCCACGGGGACAGCGAAGCAAGAGACCCAGTACTTC
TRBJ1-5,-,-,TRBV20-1,CSASNWRVNQPQHF,TGCAGTGCTAGTAATTGGAGGGTAAATCAGCCCCAGCATTTT
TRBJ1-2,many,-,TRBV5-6,CASSLEYGYTF,TGTGCCAGCAGCTTAGAATATGGCTACACCTTC
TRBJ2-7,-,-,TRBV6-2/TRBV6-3,CASSSRTGGDEQYF,TGTGCCAGCAGTTCCCGGACAGGAGGGGACGAGCAGTACTTC